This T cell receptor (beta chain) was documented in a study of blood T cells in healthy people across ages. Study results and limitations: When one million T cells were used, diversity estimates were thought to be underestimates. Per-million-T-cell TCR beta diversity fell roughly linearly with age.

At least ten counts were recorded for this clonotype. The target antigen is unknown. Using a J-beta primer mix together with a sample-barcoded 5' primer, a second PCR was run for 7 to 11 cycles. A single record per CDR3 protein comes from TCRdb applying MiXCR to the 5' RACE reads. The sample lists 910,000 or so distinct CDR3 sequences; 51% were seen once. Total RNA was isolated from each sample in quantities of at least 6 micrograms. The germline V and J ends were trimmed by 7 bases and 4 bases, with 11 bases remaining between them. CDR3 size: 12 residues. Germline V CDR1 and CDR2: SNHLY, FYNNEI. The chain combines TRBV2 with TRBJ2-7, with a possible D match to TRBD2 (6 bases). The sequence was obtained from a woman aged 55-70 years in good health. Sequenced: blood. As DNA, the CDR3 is TGTGCCAGCACGATAGGGAGGTACGAGCAGTACTTC. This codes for CASTIGRYEQYF.